A single TCR beta chain is shown here with its context. The data were obtained in a study of radiation and T cells in renal cell carcinoma. Measured with immunoSEQ multiplex PCR; TCRdb has only the in-frame clones, and not every one. The sample has around 140,000 clones; roughly nine tenths are singletons. Time point specified: baseline pretreatment blood. Stated treatment: 15 Gy SBRT to primary tumor, nephrectomy 4 weeks later. Radiation-treated patients gave blood at baseline, week 2 and week 4. Germline V gene lookup returns CDR1 SEHNR and CDR2 FQNEAQ (reference sequence). Losses at the gene ends were 4 bases for V and 11 bases for J; bases not matched to a gene: 8. The CDR3 loop spans 14 amino acids.

The source material was blood, sampled from a patient whose treatment included radiotherapy and nephrectomy. This clonotype was obtained from a woman in her 70s with renal cell carcinoma. The chain is built from TRBV7-9 and TRBJ1-4; 9 bases map to TRBD1. The DNA for the CDR3 is TGTGCCAGCAGCTCCGGATCAACAGGGGGCAAACTGTTTTTT. It encodes CASSSGSTGGKLFF.